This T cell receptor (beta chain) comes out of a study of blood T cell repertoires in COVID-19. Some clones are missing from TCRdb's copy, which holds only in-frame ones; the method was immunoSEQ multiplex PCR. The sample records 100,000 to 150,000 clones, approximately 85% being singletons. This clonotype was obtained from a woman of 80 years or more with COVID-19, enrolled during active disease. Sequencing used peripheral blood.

Here the CDR3 DNA reads TGTGCCAGCAGCTTAGATCCGACAGGGGTCGGCTACACCTTC. It translates to CASSLDPTGVGYTF. V gene TRBV7-9 combines with J gene TRBJ1-2; 8 bases are shared with TRBD1. V shed 1 base and J 8 bases; nucleotides not matched to a gene: 6. CDR3 length equals 14 residues. Germline CDR1 reads SEHNR; CDR2 reads FQNEAQ (reference sequence).